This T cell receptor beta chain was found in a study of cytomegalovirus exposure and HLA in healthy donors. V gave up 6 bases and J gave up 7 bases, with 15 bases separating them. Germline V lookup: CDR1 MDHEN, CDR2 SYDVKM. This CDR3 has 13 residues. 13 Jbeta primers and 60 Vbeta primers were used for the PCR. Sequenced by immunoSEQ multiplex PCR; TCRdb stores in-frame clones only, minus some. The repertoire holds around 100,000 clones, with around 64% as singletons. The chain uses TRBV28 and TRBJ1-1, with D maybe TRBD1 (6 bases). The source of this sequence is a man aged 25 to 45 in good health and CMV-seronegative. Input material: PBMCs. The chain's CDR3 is CASRPQGMVEAFF. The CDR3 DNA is TGTGCCAGCAGACCACAGGGCATGGTTGAAGCTTTCTTT.